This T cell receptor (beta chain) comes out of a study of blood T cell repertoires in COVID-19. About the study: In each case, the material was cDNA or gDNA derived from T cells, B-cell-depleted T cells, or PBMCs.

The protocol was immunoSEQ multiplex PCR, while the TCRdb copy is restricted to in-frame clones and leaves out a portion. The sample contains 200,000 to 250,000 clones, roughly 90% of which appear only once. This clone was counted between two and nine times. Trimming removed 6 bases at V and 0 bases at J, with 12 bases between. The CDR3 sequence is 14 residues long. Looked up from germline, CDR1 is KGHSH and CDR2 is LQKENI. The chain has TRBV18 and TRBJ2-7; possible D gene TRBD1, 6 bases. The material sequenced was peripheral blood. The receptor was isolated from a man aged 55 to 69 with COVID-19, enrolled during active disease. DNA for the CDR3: TGTGCCAGCTCCCAAAGGGACAACTCCTACGAGCAGTACTTC. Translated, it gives CASSQRDNSYEQYF.